This T cell receptor beta chain originates from a study of blood T cell repertoires in COVID-19. Study background: From the United States, Italy and Spain came samples of acute and convalescent COVID-19. Sources were T cells, B-cell-depleted T cells, or PBMCs; the material itself was cDNA or gDNA.

The table came from immunoSEQ multiplex PCR; TCRdb's copy has only in-frame clones and leaves some out. The data show about 190,000 clones, around 80% seen once. This clonotype was sampled from an elderly woman with active or convalescent COVID-19. The specimen was peripheral blood.

The CDR3 region has the DNA TGTGCCAGCAGCCAAGTCACACCCAAGTTACACTCTGGAAACACCATATATTTT. It translates to CASSQVTPKLHSGNTIYF. The gene calls are TRBV3-1 (or the pseudogene TRBV3-2) and TRBJ1-3; D is undetermined. The CDR3 has 18 amino acids. Germline V gene lookup returns CDR1 LGHDT and CDR2 YNNKEL (reference sequence). The V end lost 1 base, the J end lost 0 bases, and 16 bases lay between the germline ends.